Presented here are 17 T cell receptor beta chains from one specimen sequenced in a study of shared clonotypes between healthy human individuals (dated by TCRdb to the early 2020s). CD8 naive samples consisted of CD45RO-negative cells that were positively selected for CCR7, yielding a CD45RA+CCR7+ population without TemRA cells. The library was generated by the immunoSEQ multiplex PCR assay. TCRdb re-hosts the immuneACCESS table, in-frame sequences only. Its copies lack some clones; in the studies checked, an unresolved V gene accounts for under half of them, and the cause for the rest is not known. For this sample there are under 1 million clones; roughly 92% appear just once. Around 24% of the sample is in the top ten clones. Specimen: naive CD8+ T cells sorted from blood. The cell subset or site label for this specimen denotes: CD45RA+CCR7+. The receptors were sampled from a man younger than 45 in good health.

This clone was counted once. The genes are TRBV7-7 and TRBJ2-5, with 7 nucleotides matching TRBD1. Looked up from germline, CDR1 is SSHAT and CDR2 is FNYEAQ (reference sequence). Trimming cost V 2 bases and J 5 bases; bases outside gene matches: 2. This CDR3 has 13 amino acids. This CDR3 is CASSLRDSETQYF. CDR3 in DNA: TGTGCCAGCAGCTTAAGGGACAGTGAGACCCAGTACTTC.

V and J are TRBV6-4 and TRBJ2-2, with D tentatively TRBD1 or TRBD2 (5 bases each). Germline V gene data show CDR1 as MRHNA and CDR2 as SNTAGT. This CDR3 comprises 15 residues. V lost 5 bases and J 7 bases, leaving 17 bases between the germline ends. This chain's CDR3 is CASSLLSDRVGELFF. For the CDR3, the DNA is TGTGCCAGCAGTCTGCTTAGCGACAGAGTCGGGGAGCTGTTTTTT.

This clone occurred many times. Other DNA sequences within the sample encode an identical CDR3. The V and J genes are TRBV28 and TRBJ2-7; tentatively, D is TRBD1 (5 bases). CDR1 and CDR2 from the germline V gene are MDHEN and SYDVKM. The CDR3 is 13 amino acids. V lost 6 bases and J 2 bases, leaving 11 bases between the germline ends. CDR3 in amino acids: CASRSGHTYEQYF. CDR3 nucleotides: TGTGCCAGCAGGTCCGGACACACCTACGAGCAGTACTTC.

This chain connects TRBV7-9 to TRBJ2-2; 7 nucleotides agree with TRBD2. This CDR3 comprises 16 residues. Germline V CDR1 and CDR2: SEHNR, FQNEAQ (reference sequence). The J segment lost 8 bases and the V segment lost 3 bases, leaving 12 bases of the junction unmatched. The CDR3 region has the DNA TGTGCCAGCAGCTTTCCTTGGCGGGAGTTAAATGGGGAGCTGTTTTTT. Residues: CASSFPWRELNGELFF. Drawing the rest from reference TRBV7-9 and TRBJ2-2, the complete variable domain is DTGVSQNPRHKITKRGQNVTFRCDPISEHNRLYWYRQTLGQGPEFLTYFQNEAQLEKSRLLSDRFSAERPKGSFSTLEIQRTEQGDSAMYLCASSFPWRELNGELFFGEGSRLTVL.

This clone came up a few times. The J gene is TRBJ2-7, the V gene TRBV21-1; TRBD2, as called in the table, went unchecked against the DNA. TRBV21-1 is a pseudogene. This CDR3 has 14 residues. Here the CDR3 reads CASSKLRLVQEQYF. The CDR3 coding sequence is TGTGCCAGCAGCAAACTTCGACTAGTTCAAGAGCAGTACTTC.

This clone has a single count. The chain links TRBV5-6 to TRBJ2-1; 8 bases match TRBD2. This CDR3 spans 16 amino acids. V trimming: 0 bases; J trimming: 2 bases; junction bases outside the gene matches: 4. Germline V gives CDR1 SGHDT, CDR2 YYEEEE. The CDR3 coding sequence is TGTGCCAGCAGCTTGGAGCGGGAGCGTCCCTACAATGAGCAGTTCTTC. Translated, it gives CASSLERERPYNEQFF.

The V gene is TRBV29-1, the J gene TRBJ1-2; D call uncertain. The germline V gene encodes CDR1 SQVTM and CDR2 ANQGSEA. This CDR3 is 13 amino acids long. Trimming took 8 bases from V and 6 from J, leaving 19 bases between them. The CDR3 DNA reads as TGCAGCCTCGGGATCGGCTATGGGAATGGCTACACCTTC. Amino acids: CSLGIGYGNGYTF. Full variable domain (missing parts from reference TRBV29-1 and TRBJ1-2): SAVISQKPSRDICQRGTSLTIQCQVDSQVTMMFWYRQQPGQSLTLIATANQGSEATYESGFVIDKFPISRPNLTFSTLTVSNMSPEDSSIYLCSLGIGYGNGYTFGSGTRLTVV.

The chain joins TRBV7-9 to TRBJ1-2; 11 bases are shared with TRBD1. CDR3 length: 16 amino acids. The V and J ends lost 4 bases and 4 bases, in that order; junction bases with no gene match: 8. Per germline, CDR1 SEHNR and CDR2 FQNEAQ (reference sequence). DNA of the CDR3: TGTGCCAGCAGCTCCTCCGGGACAGGGGGGTTCTATGGCTACACCTTC. Residues: CASSSSGTGGFYGYTF.

The count of this clone is one. This chain connects TRBV5-1 to TRBJ1-5; a possible D gene is TRBD1 (6 bases). V lost 0 bases, J lost 3 bases, and 10 bases lay in between. The CDR3 contains 15 residues. Germline V CDR1 and CDR2: SGHRS, YFSETQ. In nucleotides, the CDR3 is TGCGCCAGCAGCTTGGAGGGGGGAAACAATCAGCCCCAGCATTTT. Translated: CASSLEGGNNQPQHF.

With respect to this clone: Additional DNA sequences in this sample encode the identical CDR3. The V gene is TRBV28, the J gene TRBJ2-7; TRBD1 matches 7 bases. Germline values: CDR1 MDHEN, CDR2 SYDVKM. The ends lost 4 bases at V and 3 bases at J; junction bases unmatched: 0. CDR3 length equals 12 residues. CDR3 in DNA: TGTGCCAGCAGTTGGGACAGCTACGAGCAGTACTTC. It codes for CASSWDSYEQYF. Variable domain in full (rest from reference TRBV28 and TRBJ2-7): DVKVTQSSRYLVKRTGEKVFLECVQDMDHENMFWYRQDPGLGLRLIYFSYDVKMKEKGDIPEGYSVSREKKERFSLILESASTNQTSMYLCASSWDSYEQYFGPGTRLTVT.

The chain joins TRBV7-2 to TRBJ2-3; TRBD1 or TRBD2 may be the D gene (5 bases each). Germline V gene lookup returns CDR1 SGHTA and CDR2 FQGNSA. The CDR3 is 14 residues long. The germline V and J ends were trimmed by 5 bases and 5 bases, with 14 bases remaining between them. CDR3: CASSRPGAGDTQYF. The CDR3 bases are TGTGCCAGCAGCCGTCCCGGGGCGGGAGATACGCAGTATTTT.

J is TRBJ2-1 and V is TRBV6-1, with TRBD2 identical over 7 bases. The germline gives CDR1 MNHNS, CDR2 SASEGT. Unmatched junction bases numbered 2, after V lost 0 bases and J lost 6 bases. The CDR3 totals 14 residues. CDR3 coding DNA: TGTGCCAGCAGTGAAGCGCGGGGGATCAATGAGCAGTTCTTC. This translates into CASSEARGINEQFF.

This clone was recorded a few times. V usage is TRBV5-6 and J usage is TRBJ2-4; 8 bases match TRBD1. This CDR3 has 15 amino acids. Germline CDR1 and CDR2: SGHDT and YYEEEE. Trimming at V came to 0 bases and at J to 5 bases, leaving 4 bases not matched to a gene. For the CDR3, the DNA is TGTGCCAGCAGCTTGGTAGCGACAGGGGAAAACATTCAGTACTTC. Translation: CASSLVATGENIQYF.

This rearrangement joins TRBV25-1 to TRBJ2-7; 8 positions agree with TRBD1. CDR1 and CDR2 (germline): MGHDK, SYGVNS. Trimming at V came to 8 bases and at J to 5 bases, leaving 5 bases not matched to a gene. The CDR3 length is 12 residues. CDR3 sequence (DNA): TGTGCCAGCGGGGGACAGGTTCACGAGCAGTACTTC. Amino acids: CASGGQVHEQYF.

The J gene is TRBJ2-1, the V gene TRBV4-1, with 11 nucleotides matching TRBD2. This CDR3 contains 17 residues. Germline CDR1 MGHRA, CDR2 YSYEKL. J gave up 4 bases and V 4 bases, and 9 bases lay outside the gene matches. The CDR3 loop reads CASSLSSGTSGYNEQFF. As DNA, the CDR3 is TGCGCCAGCAGCCTATCTTCCGGGACTAGCGGATACAATGAGCAGTTCTTC.

This chain links TRBV21-1 with TRBJ2-6; the table gives TRBD2 as D, unverified against the DNA. TRBV21-1 is an annotated pseudogene. The CDR3 spans 18 residues. The CDR3: CASSKAHPPGCGANVLTF. In DNA form, the CDR3 reads TGTGCCAGCAGCAAAGCTCACCCCCCGGGTTGTGGGGCCAACGTCCTGACTTTC.

The DNA for the CDR3 is TGTGCCAGTAGCCCTAGCGGGAGGATACCCAATGAGCAGTTCTTC. Amino acid sequence: CASSPSGRIPNEQFF. The chain uses TRBV19 and TRBJ2-1; 11 bases map to TRBD2. Trimming took 6 bases from V and 6 from J; bases not matched to a gene: 7. CDR1 is LNHDA, CDR2 SQIVND, per germline (reference sequence). The CDR3 is made up of 15 amino acids.